This T cell receptor (beta chain) stems from a study of Ad26.COV2.S vaccination and SARS-CoV-2 variants. In its sample, this clone was seen a few times. This CDR3 comprises 16 residues. The ends lost 4 bases at V and 1 base at J; junction bases unmatched: 6. Germline values: CDR1 SGHNT, CDR2 YYREEE (reference sequence). Treatment given: over 15 received Ad26.COV2.S at low or high dose, single or two shots; five or six received placebo; per-sample allocation not given. Sampling was performed 63 days after the first vaccine or placebo injection. The table came from immunoSEQ multiplex PCR; TCRdb's copy has only in-frame clones and leaves some out. The sample carries about half a million clones, 89% recorded once.

The source was peripheral blood, collected in a trial of Ad26.COV2.S vaccine versus placebo. The chain employs TRBV5-4 and TRBJ2-5; 11 bases match TRBD2. The clonotype comes from a person between 18 and 65 years old who received the Ad26.COV2.S COVID-19 vaccine or a placebo. The DNA of the CDR3 is TGTGCCAGCAGCCCTGGAGGGACTAGCGGCCAAGAGACCCAGTACTTC. Its protein is CASSPGGTSGQETQYF.